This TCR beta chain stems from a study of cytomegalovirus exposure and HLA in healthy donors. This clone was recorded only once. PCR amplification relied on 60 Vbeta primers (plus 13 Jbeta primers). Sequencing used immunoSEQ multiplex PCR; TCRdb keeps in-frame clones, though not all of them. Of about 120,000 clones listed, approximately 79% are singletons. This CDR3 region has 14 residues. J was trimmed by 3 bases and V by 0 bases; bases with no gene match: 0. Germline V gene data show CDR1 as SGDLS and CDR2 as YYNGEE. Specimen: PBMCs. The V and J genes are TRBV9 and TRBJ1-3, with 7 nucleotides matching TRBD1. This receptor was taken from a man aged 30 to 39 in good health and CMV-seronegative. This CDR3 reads CASSVAGGGNTIYF. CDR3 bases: TGTGCCAGCAGCGTAGCAGGGGGTGGAAACACCATATATTTT.